These T cell receptor beta chains were read from a single sample in a study of T cell repertoires in cytomegalovirus infection. Via MiXCR, TCRdb re-called the reads, giving one row per CDR3 protein. The sample has roughly 990,000 distinct CDR3 sequences, 31% seen once. No antigen has been assigned to these receptors. The specimen was cultured CD8+ T cells from PBMCs, collected from culture after CMV antigen stimulation. The source is a human donor in good health (CMV status not recorded). Some clones in this sample may be carry-over from other donors' samples. Both conserved end residues are part of each CDR3.

V gene	J gene	CDR3 length	CDR3 protein
TRBV7-6	TRBJ1-5	14	CASSPDRGPWPQHF
TRBV7-7	TRBJ2-1	15	CASSLVPGSYNEQFF
TRBV27	TRBJ1-2	14	CASNLLGSYGGYTF
TRBV7-2	TRBJ2-1	19	CASSLGALRGSPSYNEQFF
TRBV7-9	TRBJ1-6	14	CASSLVKRDSPLHF
TRBV27	TRBJ2-1	14	CASSLGTGVPEQFF
TRBV7-6	TRBJ2-7	12	CASSLDPDVQYF
TRBV12-3/TRBV12-4	TRBJ2-5	13	CASSFPGALAQYF
TRBV5-1	TRBJ2-1	13	CASSLYSHNEQFF
TRBV19	TRBJ1-1	14	CASSIDLGDTEAFF
TRBV9	TRBJ1-2	16	CASSVDYETANYGYTF
TRBV12-3/TRBV12-4	TRBJ2-5	16	CASRPTSGAYQETQYF
TRBV7-6	TRBJ2-1	17	CASSLLFLASSYNEQFF
TRBV7-3	TRBJ1-5	16	CASSSNWTGGHQPQHF
TRBV27	TRBJ2-1	17	CASSSTKLTISLGEQFF
TRBV28	TRBJ1-4	14	CASRPDRSNEKLFF
TRBV29-1	TRBJ1-1	11	CSTWVGTEAFF
TRBV5-5	TRBJ2-7	15	CASSSPRDSSYEQYF
TRBV7-6	TRBJ2-1	15	CASSLTQRGTNEQFF
TRBV7-6	TRBJ2-1	12	CASSSTAVEQFF
TRBV4-3	TRBJ2-1	16	CASSPEGLAGDNEQFF
TRBV19	TRBJ1-2	13	CASNDVRNYGYTF
TRBV7-6	TRBJ2-1	16	CASSLGQISSYNEQFF
TRBV15	TRBJ2-3	17	CATSRVGIRQGANTQYF
TRBV14	TRBJ1-6	17	CASSHYGTGRFDSPLHF
TRBV4-1	TRBJ2-3	17	CASSHPVGLAAPDTQYF
TRBV6-5	TRBJ2-1	17	CASSWTPSGGNYNEQFF
TRBV4-1	TRBJ2-7	14	CASSHPESGYEQYF
TRBV19	TRBJ2-1	13	CASSSGTWNEQFF
TRBV15	TRBJ2-7	13	CATSRTGRYEQYF
TRBV11-2	TRBJ2-2	15	CASSLPPLGTGELFF
TRBV7-9	TRBJ1-2	15	CASSVTQGGTEGYTF
TRBV7-8	TRBJ2-1	11	CASSLDPKQFF
TRBV12-3/TRBV12-4	TRBJ2-1	16	CASSSPMIAGWDEQFF
TRBV12-3/TRBV12-4	TRBJ1-1	13	CASSARPDTEAFF
TRBV9	TRBJ1-2	13	CASSPGDSTGYTF
TRBV28	TRBJ2-1	16	CASSLAGQGFVNEQFF
TRBV20-1	TRBJ1-3	16	CSARAPDSHSGNTIYF
TRBV20-1	TRBJ1-2	13	CSARAAGVRGYTF
TRBV7-8	TRBJ2-1	15	CASSLAGAGGLEQFF
TRBV7-3	TRBJ2-6	19	CASSPLGDVGTSGANVLTF
TRBV7-9	TRBJ2-1	15	CASSSRANSYNEQFF
TRBV5-3	TRBJ1-2	14	CASSPPSTGDGYTF
TRBV2	TRBJ2-1	13	CATSTASGNEQFF
TRBV27	TRBJ1-1	13	CASGRVANTEAFF
TRBV4-3	TRBJ2-3	15	CASTPRQGFIDTQYF
TRBV4-3	TRBJ1-4	15	CASSQELHRSEKLFF
TRBV9	TRBJ2-2	13	CASSVDGAGELFF
TRBV7-3	TRBJ2-3	13	CASSHGGSNTQYF
TRBV29-1	TRBJ2-1	14	CSGTGGAGYNEQFF
TRBV6-6	TRBJ2-2	19	CASSYSIRVGRVGTGELFF
TRBV12-3/TRBV12-4	TRBJ2-5	16	CANSPQLRGAWETQYF
TRBV27	TRBJ2-1	20	CASSLSPGLAGGTSYNEQFF
TRBV7-9	TRBJ1-5	16	CASSLEGQGGNQPQHF